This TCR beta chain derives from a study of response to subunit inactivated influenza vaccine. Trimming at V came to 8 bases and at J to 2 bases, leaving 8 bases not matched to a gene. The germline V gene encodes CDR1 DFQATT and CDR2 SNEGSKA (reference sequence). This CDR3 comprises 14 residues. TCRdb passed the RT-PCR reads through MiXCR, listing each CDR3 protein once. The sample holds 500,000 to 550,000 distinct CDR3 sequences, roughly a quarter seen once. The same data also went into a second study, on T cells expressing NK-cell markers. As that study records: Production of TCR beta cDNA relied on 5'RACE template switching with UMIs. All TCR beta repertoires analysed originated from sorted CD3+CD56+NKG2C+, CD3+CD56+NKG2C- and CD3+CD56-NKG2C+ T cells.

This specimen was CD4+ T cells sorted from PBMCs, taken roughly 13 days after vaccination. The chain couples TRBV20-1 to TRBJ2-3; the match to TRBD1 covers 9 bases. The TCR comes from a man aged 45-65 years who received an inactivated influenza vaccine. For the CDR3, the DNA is TGCAGTACTGTTTGGACAGGGGACACAGATACGCAGTATTTT. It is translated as CSTVWTGDTDTQYF.